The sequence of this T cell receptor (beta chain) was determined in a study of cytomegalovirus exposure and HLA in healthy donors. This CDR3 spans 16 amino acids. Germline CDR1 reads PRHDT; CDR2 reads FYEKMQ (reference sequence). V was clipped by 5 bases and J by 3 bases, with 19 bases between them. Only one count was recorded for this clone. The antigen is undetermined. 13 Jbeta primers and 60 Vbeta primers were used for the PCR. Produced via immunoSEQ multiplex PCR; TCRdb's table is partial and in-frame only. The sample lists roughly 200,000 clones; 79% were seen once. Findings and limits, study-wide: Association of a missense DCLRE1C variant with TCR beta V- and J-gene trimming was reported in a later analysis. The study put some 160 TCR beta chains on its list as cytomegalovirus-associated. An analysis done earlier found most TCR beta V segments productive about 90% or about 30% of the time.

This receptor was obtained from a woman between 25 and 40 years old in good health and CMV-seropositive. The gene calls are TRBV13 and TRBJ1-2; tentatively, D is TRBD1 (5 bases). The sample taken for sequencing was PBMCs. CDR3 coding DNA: TGTGCCAGCAGCCCCCGGACACCTCTTAAGGACTATGGCTACACCTTC. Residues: CASSPRTPLKDYGYTF. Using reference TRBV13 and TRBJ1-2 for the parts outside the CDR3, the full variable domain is AAGVIQSPRHLIKEKRETATLKCYPIPRHDTVYWYQQGPGQDPQFLISFYEKMQSDKGSIPDRFSAQQFSDYHSELNMSSLELGDSALYFCASSPRTPLKDYGYTFGSGTRLTVV.